A single sample is the source of the 22 T cell receptor beta chains below, sequenced in a study of OX40 agonist ivuxolimab in advanced cancers. The library relied on the immunoSEQ multiplex PCR assay. The table was pulled from immuneACCESS by TCRdb, which kept in-frame rearrangements only. Such tables lose some clones; where checked, under half of the loss comes from unresolved V genes, and the rest has no known cause. The sample table lists some 19,000 clones, 73% of them with a count of one. 30% to 35% of the sample rests with the top ten. Sequencing used CD4+ or CD8+ T cells sorted from blood, obtained in a trial of the OX40 agonist ivuxolimab. Receptor source: an adult with an advanced solid tumor such as melanoma, head and neck, liver or kidney cancer.

The chain recombines TRBV5-1 with TRBJ1-1, with D perhaps matching TRBD1 (6 bases). CDR1 is SGHRS and CDR2 is YFSETQ in the germline V gene. Trimming cost V 4 bases and J 5 bases, with 18 bases left between them. The CDR3 loop spans 15 amino acids. The CDR3 loop reads CASSNTTGLRTEAFF. CDR3 nucleotide sequence: TGCGCCAGCAGCAACACCACAGGGTTACGGACTGAAGCTTTCTTT.

The sample holds a few counts of this clone. V and J are TRBV19 and TRBJ2-1; no definite D call. Trimming left V 4 bases short and J 3 bases short, with 13 bases between. Germline loops: CDR1 LNHDA, CDR2 SQIVND (reference sequence). The CDR3 totals 15 residues. CDR3 in amino acids: CASSTDPSLYNEQFF. CDR3 coding DNA: TGTGCCAGTAGTACGGACCCATCCCTCTACAATGAGCAGTTCTTC. Using reference TRBV19 and TRBJ2-1 for the parts outside the CDR3, the full variable domain is DGGITQSPKYLFRKEGQNVTLSCEQNLNHDAMYWYRQDPGQGLRLIYYSQIVNDFQKGDIAEGYSVSREKKESFPLTVTSAQKNPTAFYLCASSTDPSLYNEQFFGPGTRLTVL.

The rearrangement joins TRBV14 to TRBJ2-3, with a possible D match to TRBD1 (5 bases). Germline V gives CDR1 SGHDN, CDR2 FVKESK. Trimming removed 1 base from V and 5 bases from J, with 7 bases in between. The CDR3 extends over 13 amino acids. The CDR3 DNA sequence: TGTGCCAGCAGCCAAGGGGGCGAAGATACGCAGTATTTT. Translated: CASSQGGEDTQYF. The full variable domain, in which reference TRBV14 and TRBJ2-3 provide the parts outside the CDR3, is EAGVTQFPSHSVIEKGQTVTLRCDPISGHDNLYWYRRVMGKEIKFLLHFVKESKQDESGMPNNRFLAERTGGTYSTLKVQPAELEDSGVYFCASSQGGEDTQYFGPGTRLTVL.

This chain connects TRBV6-5 to TRBJ2-7; D uncertain. V was clipped by 2 bases and J by 7 bases, with 12 bases between them. CDR1 and CDR2 from the germline V gene are MNHEY and SVGAGI. CDR3 length: 13 residues. CDR3 sequence: CASSYAPLLEQYF. The CDR3 coding sequence is TGTGCCAGCAGTTACGCCCCCTTGCTAGAGCAGTACTTC.

In this sample, this clone turned up once. The chain links TRBV6-5 to TRBJ2-7; 11 bases are a match to TRBD1. J lost 3 bases, V lost 3 bases, and 1 base had no gene match. Germline V gene lookup returns CDR1 MNHEY and CDR2 SVGAGI. The CDR3 totals 14 residues. CDR3 nucleotide sequence: TGTGCCAGCAGTTATGGGACAGGGGGCTACGAGCAGTACTTC. Its translation: CASSYGTGGYEQYF.

V and J are TRBV5-6 and TRBJ2-5, with 7 bases fitting TRBD2. Germline values: CDR1 SGHDT, CDR2 YYEEEE. Germline trimming cut 4 bases from V and 5 bases from J; bases unmatched to any gene: 11. This CDR3 comprises 15 residues. The CDR3 sequence: CASSGDYPGRETQYF. As DNA, the CDR3 is TGTGCCAGCAGCGGGGACTACCCCGGGAGGGAGACCCAGTACTTC.

This clone was recorded a few times. The chain carries TRBV28 and TRBJ2-5; 8 bases match TRBD1. The V gene's germline CDR1 is MDHEN and CDR2 SYDVKM. The CDR3 consists of 15 residues. V lost 3 bases to trimming and J lost 3 bases; unmatched junction nucleotides: 6. CDR3 sequence reads: CASSFQGAQKETQYF. CDR3 DNA sequence: TGTGCCAGCAGTTTTCAGGGGGCGCAGAAAGAGACCCAGTACTTC.

This clone was seen a single time. CDR3 nucleotides: TGCGCCAGCAGCTTGGAGGGGACTACTGAAGCTTTCTTT. This gives the protein CASSLEGTTEAFF. V usage is TRBV5-1 and J usage is TRBJ1-1, with D perhaps matching TRBD1 (5 bases). V was clipped by 0 bases and J by 5 bases, with 8 bases between them. Germline V gives CDR1 SGHRS, CDR2 YFSETQ. The CDR3 loop spans 13 amino acids. The variable domain in full, completed from reference TRBV5-1 and TRBJ1-1, reads KAGVTQTPRYLIKTRGQQVTLSCSPISGHRSVSWYQQTPGQGLQFLFEYFSETQRNKGNFPGRFSGRQFSNSRSEMNVSTLELGDSALYLCASSLEGTTEAFFGQGTRLTVV.

The chain carries TRBV7-9 and TRBJ2-2; 8 bases fit TRBD2. The germline gives CDR1 SEHNR, CDR2 FQNEAQ (reference sequence). The CDR3 has 17 residues. V dropped 5 bases and J dropped 4; count of bases not matched to a gene: 12. The CDR3 loop reads CASSTPGGGVVTGELFF. CDR3 sequence (DNA): TGTGCCAGCAGCACCCCCGGGGGGGGAGTTGTCACCGGGGAGCTGTTTTTT.

This clone appeared a few times. The gene calls are TRBV19 and TRBJ1-1, with a weak D call TRBD1 (6 bases). The germline V gene encodes CDR1 LNHDA and CDR2 SQIVND (reference sequence). Trimming took off 5 bases at V and 5 bases at J, with 15 bases between the two ends. The CDR3 runs 14 residues. The CDR3 DNA sequence: TGTGCCAGTAGTCCACTACAGGGCTGGACTGAAGCTTTCTTT. It is translated as CASSPLQGWTEAFF.

This clone was observed a single time. This sequence joins TRBV27 and TRBJ1-3, with D uncertain. Trimming pared 0 bases from V and 0 bases from J, leaving 3 bases between. Germline V gene sequence: CDR1 MNHEY, CDR2 SMNVEV (reference sequence). The CDR3 has 14 residues. CDR3 sequence: CASSLSSSGNTIYF. CDR3 bases: TGTGCCAGCAGTTTATCGAGCTCTGGAAACACCATATATTTT.

As DNA, the CDR3 is TGTGCCAGCAGCTTAGGGGCACTAGCGGTTTTAGATGAGCAGTTCTTC. It yields the protein CASSLGALAVLDEQFF. The rearrangement uses TRBV13 and TRBJ2-1; 8 nucleotides align to TRBD2. CDR3 length: 16 residues. Unmatched junction bases numbered 9, after V lost 0 bases and J lost 8 bases. The V gene's germline CDR1 is PRHDT and CDR2 FYEKMQ (reference sequence).

The chain has TRBV9 and TRBJ2-1; D not certain. V was trimmed by 0 bases and J by 8 bases, leaving 12 bases between them. From germline, CDR1 is SGDLS and CDR2 YYNGEE. The CDR3 has 14 amino acids. In nucleotides, the CDR3 is TGTGCCAGCAGCGTAGAGGTGGGGTCCGATGAGCAGTTCTTC. Amino acid sequence: CASSVEVGSDEQFF.

The chain recombines TRBV4-3 with TRBJ1-2; a possible D gene is TRBD1 (6 bases). The CDR3 length is 14 residues. V shed 0 bases and J shed 2 bases, with 7 bases lying between them. The germline gives CDR1 LGHNA, CDR2 YSLEER. CDR3 residues: CASSQETGNYGYTF. The CDR3 DNA reads as TGCGCCAGCAGCCAAGAAACAGGGAACTATGGCTACACCTTC.

The chain is built from TRBV27 and TRBJ2-1; TRBD2 aligns across 7 bases. Looked up from germline, CDR1 is MNHEY and CDR2 is SMNVEV (reference sequence). The CDR3 runs to 16 residues. V lost 0 bases, J lost 4 bases, and 6 bases stayed unmatched. CDR3 in DNA: TGTGCCAGCAGTTTATCTGCGGGAGAGGGTTACAATGAGCAGTTCTTC. Translating gives CASSLSAGEGYNEQFF.

The chain uses TRBV4-3 and TRBJ1-5; D is unresolved. Germline assignment: CDR1 LGHNA and CDR2 YSLEER. The V and J ends lost 4 bases and 4 bases respectively, with 8 bases between them. The CDR3 spans 13 residues. CDR3 DNA sequence: TGCGCCAGCAGCCGAACCGTTAATCAGCCCCAGCATTTT. Protein product: CASSRTVNQPQHF.

This chain links TRBV27 with TRBJ2-7, with TRBD2 matching over 9 bases. J gave up 1 base and V 5 bases, and 3 bases lay outside the gene matches. This CDR3 is built from 14 residues. CDR1 is MNHEY and CDR2 is SMNVEV in the germline V gene (reference sequence). The CDR3 region has the DNA TGTGCCAGCAGTCCCACTAGCGGGTCCTACGAGCAGTACTTC. It specifies CASSPTSGSYEQYF.

A few counts support this clone. This chain links TRBV6-6 with TRBJ1-6; TRBD1 matches 7 bases. CDR1 is MNHNY, CDR2 SVGAGI, per germline (reference sequence). The V and J ends lost 6 bases and 10 bases, in that order; junction bases with no gene match: 9. The CDR3 sequence is 14 residues long. CDR3 protein: CASSTQGVHSPLHF. CDR3 in DNA: TGTGCCAGCAGCACCCAGGGGGTCCACTCACCCCTCCACTTT.

V gene TRBV30 combines with J gene TRBJ2-7, with D possibly TRBD1 on 5 matching bases. The V gene lost 4 bases and the J gene lost 2 bases, with 15 bases spanning the gap. The germline V gene encodes CDR1 GTSNPN and CDR2 SVGIG (reference sequence). The CDR3 spans 14 residues. DNA for the CDR3: TGTGCCTGGAACCCTAGAACAGGTACCTACGAGCAGTACTTC. Amino acid sequence: CAWNPRTGTYEQYF.

The gene calls are TRBV6-5 and TRBJ1-4; no clear D gene. CDR3 size: 15 residues. Trimming left V 5 bases short and J 8 bases short, with 18 bases between. Germline V CDR1 and CDR2: MNHEY, SVGAGI. The CDR3 DNA follows: TGTGCCAGCAGTACTGACCCACGAACGTACGAAAAACTGTTTTTT. Protein sequence: CASSTDPRTYEKLFF.

Only a few counts were recorded for this clone. This sequence joins TRBV9 and TRBJ2-1; D gene ambiguous. Germline assignment: CDR1 SGDLS and CDR2 YYNGEE. The CDR3 totals 20 residues. Trimming shortened V by 4 bases and J by 0 bases, and 26 bases separated the two germline ends. Written as DNA, the CDR3 is TGTGCCAGCAGCCCCAGCTGGTACGTATCAAAGGAGTACTCCTACAATGAGCAGTTCTTC. This translates into CASSPSWYVSKEYSYNEQFF.

V gene TRBV28 combines with J gene TRBJ2-7; D perhaps matches TRBD2 (6 bases). CDR1 and CDR2 (germline): MDHEN, SYDVKM. The CDR3 consists of 10 residues. Trimming pared 11 bases from V and 3 bases from J, leaving 8 bases between. The CDR3 is CAGGNYEQYF. CDR3 DNA: TGTGCCGGCGGGAACTACGAGCAGTACTTC. Full variable domain (outside the CDR3, taken from reference TRBV28 and TRBJ2-7): DVKVTQSSRYLVKRTGEKVFLECVQDMDHENMFWYRQDPGLGLRLIYFSYDVKMKEKGDIPEGYSVSREKKERFSLILESASTNQTSMYLCAGGNYEQYFGPGTRLTVT.